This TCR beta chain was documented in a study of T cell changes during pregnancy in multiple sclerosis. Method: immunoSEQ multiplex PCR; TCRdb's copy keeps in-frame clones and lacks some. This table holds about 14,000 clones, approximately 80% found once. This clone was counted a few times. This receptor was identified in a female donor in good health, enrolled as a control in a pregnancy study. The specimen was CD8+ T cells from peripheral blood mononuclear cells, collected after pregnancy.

The CDR3 sequence is CASRYEAGGTEAFF. The CDR3, as DNA: TGTGCCAGCAGATACGAGGCAGGGGGCACTGAAGCTTTCTTT. This chain links TRBV28 with TRBJ1-1, with 7 bases aligning to TRBD1. Per germline, CDR1 MDHEN and CDR2 SYDVKM. V was pared by 6 bases and J by 4 bases, with 8 bases of the junction left unmatched. The CDR3 is made up of 14 amino acids. Looking up the rest from reference TRBV28 and TRBJ1-1 gives the full variable domain: DVKVTQSSRYLVKRTGEKVFLECVQDMDHENMFWYRQDPGLGLRLIYFSYDVKMKEKGDIPEGYSVSREKKERFSLILESASTNQTSMYLCASRYEAGGTEAFFGQGTRLTVV.